The 20 T cell receptor beta chains below were found in one sample sequenced in a study of blood T cell repertoires in COVID-19. The table came from immunoSEQ multiplex PCR; TCRdb's copy has only in-frame clones and leaves some out. The data hold some 75,000 clones, with roughly 90% observed a single time. Material: peripheral blood. The origin of the receptors is a man aged 55 to 70 with acute or convalescent COVID-19.

The CDR3 is CASSQDTLAKNIQYF. In DNA, the CDR3 is TGTGCCAGTAGTCAGGACACACTAGCCAAAAACATTCAGTACTTC. The chain carries TRBV19 and TRBJ2-4; TRBD1 is a possible D gene (5 bases). V gave up 5 bases and J gave up 0 bases, with 11 bases separating them. Germline values: CDR1 LNHDA, CDR2 SQIVND (reference sequence). The CDR3 loop spans 15 amino acids.

The chain uses TRBV21-1 and TRBJ1-3. TRBV21-1 is a known pseudogene. The CDR3 runs to 16 residues. As DNA, the CDR3 is TGTGCCAGCAGCAAAGAGGGGGGGGCGCGAGGAAACACCATATATTTT. Translated, it gives CASSKEGGARGNTIYF.

This clone occurred a few times. The gene calls are TRBV6-1 and TRBJ1-5, with no clear D. CDR1 and CDR2 from the germline V gene are MNHNS and SASEGT. The V and J ends lost 2 bases and 3 bases respectively, with 5 bases between them. This CDR3 is 13 amino acids long. CDR3 DNA: TGTGCCAGCAGTGAACAAGCCAATCAGCCCCAGCATTTT. Translating it yields CASSEQANQPQHF.

The chain combines TRBV6-6 with TRBJ2-5; TRBD2 matches 8 bases. The CDR3 spans 14 residues. CDR1 and CDR2 from the germline V gene are MNHNY and SVGAGI (reference sequence). The J segment lost 4 bases and the V segment lost 5 bases, leaving 6 bases of the junction unmatched. The CDR3 bases are TGTGCCAGCAGTCGTACTAGCGGCGTAGAGACCCAGTACTTC. Protein product: CASSRTSGVETQYF.

This chain links TRBV27 with TRBJ2-7; 8 bases agree with TRBD1. The CDR3 totals 13 residues. CDR1 MNHEY and CDR2 SMNVEV come from the germline V gene (reference sequence). Losses at the gene ends were 5 bases for V and 5 bases for J; bases not matched to a gene: 5. The DNA for the CDR3 is TGTGCCAGCAGTAGACAGGGGTTCAACGAGCAGTACTTC. It yields the protein CASSRQGFNEQYF.

The CDR3 region has the DNA TGTGCCAGCAGTTTCCCCGGGGGTACCTATGGCTACACCTTC. Translation: CASSFPGGTYGYTF. This chain joins TRBV28 and TRBJ1-2; a possible D gene is TRBD1 (5 bases). Trimming stripped 3 bases from V and 4 bases from J, with 12 bases between. The CDR3 sequence is 14 residues long. CDR1 is MDHEN, CDR2 SYDVKM, per germline.

V usage is TRBV6-5 and J usage is TRBJ2-5, with 12 positions matching TRBD2. CDR1 and CDR2 (germline): MNHEY, SVGAGI. Trimming removed 5 bases from V and 4 bases from J; junction bases left unmatched: 5. CDR3 size: 15 residues. CDR3 bases: TGTGCCAGCAGTCTAGCGGGGGGGCAGGGAGAGACCCAGTACTTC. Its protein is CASSLAGGQGETQYF.

This chain uses TRBV2 with TRBJ1-6; 7 bases agree with TRBD1. Trimming took 6 bases from V and 8 from J; bases not matched to a gene: 13. Germline CDR1 reads SNHLY; CDR2 reads FYNNEI. CDR3 length equals 16 residues. CDR3 sequence reads: CASSVRPGQMDSPLHF. In nucleotides, the CDR3 is TGTGCCAGCAGCGTTCGGCCGGGACAGATGGATTCACCCCTCCACTTT.

The chain is built from TRBV5-1 and TRBJ2-7; D unresolved. V dropped 0 bases and J dropped 3 bases, with 10 bases sitting between them. The CDR3 has 14 residues. In germline, CDR1 is SGHRS, CDR2 YFSETQ. This CDR3 reads CASSLAGTNYEQYF. The CDR3 DNA reads as TGCGCCAGCAGCTTGGCTGGTACTAACTACGAGCAGTACTTC.

CDR3 in amino acids: CASSLSGLAGDTQYF. CDR3 in DNA: TGTGCCAGCAGCTTATCAGGACTAGCGGGAGATACGCAGTATTTT. V usage is TRBV7-7 and J usage is TRBJ2-3; 11 bases align to TRBD2. V gave up 2 bases and J gave up 5 bases; unmatched junction bases: 3. The CDR3 loop spans 15 amino acids. Germline assignment: CDR1 SSHAT and CDR2 FNYEAQ (reference sequence).

V and J are TRBV27 and TRBJ1-1, with 9 bases that match TRBD1. Germline V lookup: CDR1 MNHEY, CDR2 SMNVEV (reference sequence). The CDR3 sequence is 13 residues long. J was trimmed by 5 bases and V by 6 bases; bases with no gene match: 4. The CDR3 DNA follows: TGTGCCAGCAGACGGACAGGGGCGACTGAAGCTTTCTTT. This encodes CASRRTGATEAFF.

This clone was recorded once. The chain joins TRBV5-1 to TRBJ2-1; unclear D gene. Between the trimmed V and J ends, which lost 0 bases and 10 bases, there was a span of 8 bases. Germline loops: CDR1 SGHRS, CDR2 YFSETQ. The CDR3 totals 12 residues. The CDR3 nucleotides read TGCGCCAGCAGCTTGGTCCTGGCAGAGCAGTTCTTC. It yields the protein CASSLVLAEQFF.

The count of this clone is one. The V gene is TRBV30, the J gene TRBJ2-1, with D possibly matching TRBD1 (5 bases). There are 13 residues in the CDR3. Trimming left V 2 bases short and J 3 bases short, with 8 bases between. Germline CDR1 and CDR2: GTSNPN and SVGIG (reference sequence). Here the CDR3 reads CAWSTDSYNEQFF. CDR3 nucleotide sequence: TGTGCCTGGAGTACCGACAGCTACAATGAGCAGTTCTTC.

The chain combines TRBV6-6 with TRBJ1-6; 10 bases match TRBD1. The CDR3 length is 15 residues. V was pared by 4 bases and J by 8 bases, with 5 bases of the junction left unmatched. Germline V CDR1 and CDR2: MNHNY, SVGAGI (reference sequence). Here the CDR3 reads CASSFTGTGDSPLHF. The CDR3 DNA reads TGTGCCAGCAGTTTTACCGGGACAGGGGATTCACCCCTCCACTTT.

The CDR3 region has the DNA TGCGCCAGCAGCCAGGACAGGAGGCATTCACCCCTCCACTTT. This gives the protein CASSQDRRHSPLHF. The rearrangement uses TRBV5-1 and TRBJ1-6; 7 bases line up with TRBD1. V lost 4 bases to trimming and J lost 8 bases; unmatched junction nucleotides: 6. The CDR3 sequence is 14 residues long. Germline V gene sequence: CDR1 SGHRS, CDR2 YFSETQ.

V usage is TRBV5-6 and J usage is TRBJ1-2; weak D call: TRBD1 (6 bases). Germline V gives CDR1 SGHDT, CDR2 YYEEEE. CDR3 length: 14 amino acids. Between the trimmed V and J ends, which lost 1 base and 3 bases, there was a span of 10 bases. The CDR3 bases are TGTGCCAGCAGCTTGACACAGGGTTACTATGGCTACACCTTC. Its translation is CASSLTQGYYGYTF.

The chain has TRBV5-1 and TRBJ1-1; maybe TRBD1 (6 bases). Germline-derived CDR1 and CDR2 are SGHRS and YFSETQ. V lost 0 bases and J 4 bases, leaving 13 bases between the germline ends. The CDR3 has 15 residues. In DNA, the CDR3 is TGCGCCAGCAGCTTGGGCGGGGGGGCGCCCACTGAAGCTTTCTTT. This encodes CASSLGGGAPTEAFF.

The chain couples TRBV11-2 to TRBJ2-5; tentative D call: TRBD2 (7 bases). CDR1 SGHAT and CDR2 FQNNGV come from the germline V gene. The CDR3 is 20 residues long. The V end lost 0 bases, the J end lost 0 bases, and 23 bases lay between the germline ends. In DNA, the CDR3 is TGTGCCAGCAGCTTAGATGGGGGCGTAAAGGCTAGCGGCCACCAAGAGACCCAGTACTTC. Translated, it gives CASSLDGGVKASGHQETQYF.

CDR3: CASRALSAGNTIYF. The CDR3 coding sequence is TGTGCCAGCCGGGCCCTTAGCGCTGGAAACACCATATATTTT. This rearrangement joins TRBV2 to TRBJ1-3; D remains unclear. V lost 8 bases and J 2 bases, leaving 13 bases between the germline ends. CDR3 length: 14 residues. CDR1 is SNHLY and CDR2 is FYNNEI in the germline V gene.

The V call is TRBV5-5, the J call TRBJ1-1, with D perhaps TRBD1 (5 bases). Germline V gene lookup returns CDR1 SGHKS and CDR2 YYEKEE (reference sequence). There are 14 residues in the CDR3. V lost 7 bases to trimming and J lost 5 bases, with 18 bases between them. CDR3 DNA sequence: TGTGCCAGCGCCGGATTGCTTGGGGGGACTGAAGCTTTCTTT. Residues: CASAGLLGGTEAFF.